The clone carrying this T cell receptor beta chain came up a few times. Antigen unknown. Before the COVID-19 pandemic, during about 2011-2019, CD4+ T cells were taken from unexposed donors. CD4 enrichment then naive enrichment separated naive from memory CD4+ cells. The CDR3 extends over 15 amino acids. Per the germline V gene, CDR1 is LNHDA and CDR2 is SQIVND (reference sequence). V gave up 5 bases and J gave up 8 bases; unmatched junction bases: 8. The data were taken from a study of CD4 T cells in relation to SARS-CoV-2 and coronaviruses. Study information: The restricting HLA molecule for shared crossreactive spike epitopes was mapped.

General study results and limits: Pre-pandemic and post-infection samples never came from the same donor.

Some clones are missing from TCRdb's copy, which holds only in-frame ones; the method was immunoSEQ multiplex PCR. The sample lists roughly 63,000 clones; about 95% were seen once. This TCR came from a human donor in good health. J is TRBJ2-1 and V is TRBV19, with 11 bases identical to TRBD2. Sequencing was performed on naive CD4+ T cells from PBMCs. Subset here: naive CD4+ T cells isolated by negative enrichment. CDR3 DNA: TGTGCCAGTAGTGGCCTAGCGGGAGGTCTAGATGAGCAGTTCTTC. Translating gives CASSGLAGGLDEQFF.